This TCR beta chain originates from a study of T-cell reconstitution after alpha-beta-depleted transplantation in children. This CDR3 spans 20 amino acids. V was pared by 4 bases and J by 5 bases, with 31 bases between. CDR1 and CDR2 from the germline V gene are LNHNV and YYDKDF (reference sequence). A TCRbeta library incorporating unique molecular identifiers was prepared. TCRdb independently ran MiXCR on the PCR reads; one entry per CDR3 protein. In the table there are nearly 550,000 distinct CDR3 sequences, around 20% of which are singletons. The gene calls are TRBV15 and TRBJ2-3; D gene uncertain. The TCR comes from a human donor who donated a stem cell graft to a child with acute lymphoblastic leukemia. Material: PBMCs from the stem cell graft donor, obtained from the stem cell graft. The CDR3: CATSTRGLGASVSTGDTQYF. For the CDR3, the DNA is TGTGCCACCAGCACCCGTGGTTTAGGAGCGAGCGTTAGCACGGGAGATACGCAGTATTTT.